This record looks at one T cell receptor (beta chain) sequence and its context. Its target is not known. Profiled with immunoSEQ multiplex PCR; TCRdb holds only in-frame clones, not every one. The sample gives some 40,000 clones, around 93% of which show up once; around 28% is in the top ten. Trimming took 2 bases from V and 5 from J; bases not matched to a gene: 6. This CDR3 spans 14 amino acids. The germline V gene encodes CDR1 SGHAT and CDR2 FQNNGV. This record belongs to a study of OX40 agonist ivuxolimab in advanced cancers. Study-wide background: Patients received the agonistic anti-OX40 (CD134) antibody ivuxolimab. Three patients responded partially, comprising one with hepatocellular carcinoma and two with cutaneous melanoma.

Broader study findings: At 0.1 to 3.0 mg/kg, CD4+ and CD8+ blood T cells expanded clonally by week 6.

The chain carries TRBV11-2 and TRBJ2-7; 7 bases map to TRBD2. The receptor comes from an adult with an advanced solid tumor such as melanoma, head and neck, liver or kidney cancer. The sample was CD4+ or CD8+ T cells sorted from blood, taken in a trial of the OX40 agonist ivuxolimab. As DNA, the CDR3 is TGTGCCAGCAGCTTAATAGGGAGGGCCGACGAGCAGTACTTC. Its translation is CASSLIGRADEQYF.